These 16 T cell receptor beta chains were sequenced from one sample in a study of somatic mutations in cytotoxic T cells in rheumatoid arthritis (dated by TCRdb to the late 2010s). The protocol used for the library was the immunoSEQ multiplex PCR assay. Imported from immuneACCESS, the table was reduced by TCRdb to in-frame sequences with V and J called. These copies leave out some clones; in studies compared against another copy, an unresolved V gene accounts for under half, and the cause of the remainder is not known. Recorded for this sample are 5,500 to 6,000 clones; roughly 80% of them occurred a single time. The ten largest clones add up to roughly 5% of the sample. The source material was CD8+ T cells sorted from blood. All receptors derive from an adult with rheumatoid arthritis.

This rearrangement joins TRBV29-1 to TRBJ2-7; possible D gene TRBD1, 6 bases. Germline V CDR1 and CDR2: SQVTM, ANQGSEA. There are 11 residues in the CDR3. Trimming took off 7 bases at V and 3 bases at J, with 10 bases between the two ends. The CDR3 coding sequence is TGCAGCGGTCGACAGGACTACGAGCAGTACTTC. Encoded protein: CSGRQDYEQYF.

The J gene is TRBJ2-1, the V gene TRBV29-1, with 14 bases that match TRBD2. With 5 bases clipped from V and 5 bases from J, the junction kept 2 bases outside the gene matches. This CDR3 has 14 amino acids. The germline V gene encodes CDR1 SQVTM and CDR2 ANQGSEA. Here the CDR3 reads CSVRTSGRNNEQFF. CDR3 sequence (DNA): TGCAGCGTTCGGACTAGCGGGAGGAACAATGAGCAGTTCTTC.

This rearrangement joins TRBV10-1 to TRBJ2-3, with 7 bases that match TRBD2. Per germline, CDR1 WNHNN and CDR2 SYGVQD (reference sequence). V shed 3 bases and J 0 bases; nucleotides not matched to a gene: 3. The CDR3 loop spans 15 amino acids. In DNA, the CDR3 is TGCGCCAGCAGTGAAGAAGCGGGAAGCACAGATACGCAGTATTTT. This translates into CASSEEAGSTDTQYF.

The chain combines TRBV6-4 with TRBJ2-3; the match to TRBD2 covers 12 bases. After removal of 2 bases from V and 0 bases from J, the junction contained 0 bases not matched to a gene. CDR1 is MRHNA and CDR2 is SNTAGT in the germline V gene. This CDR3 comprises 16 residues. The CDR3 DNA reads TGTGCCAGCAGTGACGGGACTAGCGGGAGCACAGATACGCAGTATTTT. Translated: CASSDGTSGSTDTQYF.

The CDR3 DNA follows: TGTGCCAGCAGTGGGACGGAGGTTGAACCTACCGGGGAGCTGTTTTTT. Protein: CASSGTEVEPTGELFF. The chain is built from TRBV27 and TRBJ2-2; D may be TRBD1 or TRBD2 (5 bases each). With 5 bases removed from V and 5 bases from J, the gap between germline ends came to 18 bases. The CDR3 extends over 16 amino acids. Germline lookup yields CDR1 MNHEY and CDR2 SMNVEV (reference sequence).

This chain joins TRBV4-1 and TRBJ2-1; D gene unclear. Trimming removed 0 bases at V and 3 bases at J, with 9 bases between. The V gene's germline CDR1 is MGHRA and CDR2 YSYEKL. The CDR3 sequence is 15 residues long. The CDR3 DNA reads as TGCGCCAGCAGCCAAGAGCCACAACTCTACAATGAGCAGTTCTTC. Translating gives CASSQEPQLYNEQFF.

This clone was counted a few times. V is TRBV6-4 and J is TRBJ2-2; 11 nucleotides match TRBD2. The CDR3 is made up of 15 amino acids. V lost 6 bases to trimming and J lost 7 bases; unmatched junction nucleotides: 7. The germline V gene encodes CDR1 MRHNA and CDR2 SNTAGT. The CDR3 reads CASSPLAGELGELFF. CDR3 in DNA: TGTGCCAGCAGCCCACTAGCGGGAGAACTCGGGGAGCTGTTTTTT.

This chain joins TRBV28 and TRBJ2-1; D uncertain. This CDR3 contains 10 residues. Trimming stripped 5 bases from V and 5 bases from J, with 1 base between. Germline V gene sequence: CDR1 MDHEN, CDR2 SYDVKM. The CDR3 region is CASSNNEQFF. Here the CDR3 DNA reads TGTGCCAGCAGTAACAATGAGCAGTTCTTC.

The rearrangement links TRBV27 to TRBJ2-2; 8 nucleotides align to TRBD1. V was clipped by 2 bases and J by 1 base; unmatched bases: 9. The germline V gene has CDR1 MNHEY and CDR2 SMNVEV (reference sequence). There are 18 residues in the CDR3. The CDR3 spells CASSLSATGGGNTGELFF. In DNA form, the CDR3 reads TGTGCCAGCAGTTTAAGCGCCACAGGGGGAGGGAACACCGGGGAGCTGTTTTTT.

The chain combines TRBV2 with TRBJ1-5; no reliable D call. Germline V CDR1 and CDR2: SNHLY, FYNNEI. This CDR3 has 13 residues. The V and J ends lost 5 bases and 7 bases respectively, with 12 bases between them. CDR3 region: CASSQENSQPQHF. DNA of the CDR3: TGTGCCAGCAGTCAGGAGAATAGCCAGCCCCAGCATTTT.

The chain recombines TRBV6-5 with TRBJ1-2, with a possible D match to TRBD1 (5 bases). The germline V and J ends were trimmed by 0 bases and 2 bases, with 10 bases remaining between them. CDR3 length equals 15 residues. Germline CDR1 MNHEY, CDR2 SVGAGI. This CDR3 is CASSYSIGTNYGYTF. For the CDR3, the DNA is TGTGCCAGCAGTTACTCGATAGGGACCAACTATGGCTACACCTTC.

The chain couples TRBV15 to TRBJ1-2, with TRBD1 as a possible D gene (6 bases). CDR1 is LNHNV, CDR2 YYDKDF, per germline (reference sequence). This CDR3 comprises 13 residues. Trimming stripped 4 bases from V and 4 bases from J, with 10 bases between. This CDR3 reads CATSKQGGYGYTF. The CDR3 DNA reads TGTGCCACCAGCAAACAGGGTGGCTATGGCTACACCTTC. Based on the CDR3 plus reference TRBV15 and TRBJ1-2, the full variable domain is DAMVIQNPRYQVTQFGKPVTLSCSQTLNHNVMYWYQQKSSQAPKLLFHYYDKDFNNEADTPDNFQSRRPNTSFCFLDIRSPGLGDTAMYLCATSKQGGYGYTFGSGTRLTVV.

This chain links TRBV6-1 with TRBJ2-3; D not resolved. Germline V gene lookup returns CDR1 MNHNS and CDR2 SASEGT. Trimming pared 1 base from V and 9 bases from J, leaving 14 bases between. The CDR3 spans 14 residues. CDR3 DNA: TGTGCCAGCAGTGAAGAAGCCGGCTTGGGGACGCAGTATTTT. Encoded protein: CASSEEAGLGTQYF.

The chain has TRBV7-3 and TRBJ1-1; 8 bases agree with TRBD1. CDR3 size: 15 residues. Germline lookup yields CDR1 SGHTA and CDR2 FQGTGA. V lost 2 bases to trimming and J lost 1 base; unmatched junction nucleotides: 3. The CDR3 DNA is TGTGCCAGCAGCTTATTAGGGACAGGGAACACTGAAGCTTTCTTT. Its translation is CASSLLGTGNTEAFF.

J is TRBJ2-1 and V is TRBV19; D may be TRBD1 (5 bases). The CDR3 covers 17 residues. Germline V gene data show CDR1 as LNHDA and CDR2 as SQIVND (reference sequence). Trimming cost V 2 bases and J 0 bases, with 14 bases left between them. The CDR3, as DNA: TGTGCCAGTAGTATAAGTTGGGGCTCGAGCTCCTACAATGAGCAGTTCTTC. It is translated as CASSISWGSSSYNEQFF.

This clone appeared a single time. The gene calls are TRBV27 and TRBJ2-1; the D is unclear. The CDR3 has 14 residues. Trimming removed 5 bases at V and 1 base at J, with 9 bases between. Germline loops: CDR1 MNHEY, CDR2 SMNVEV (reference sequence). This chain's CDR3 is CASSPLGSYNEQFF. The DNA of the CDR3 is TGTGCCAGCAGTCCCTTAGGTTCCTACAATGAGCAGTTCTTC.